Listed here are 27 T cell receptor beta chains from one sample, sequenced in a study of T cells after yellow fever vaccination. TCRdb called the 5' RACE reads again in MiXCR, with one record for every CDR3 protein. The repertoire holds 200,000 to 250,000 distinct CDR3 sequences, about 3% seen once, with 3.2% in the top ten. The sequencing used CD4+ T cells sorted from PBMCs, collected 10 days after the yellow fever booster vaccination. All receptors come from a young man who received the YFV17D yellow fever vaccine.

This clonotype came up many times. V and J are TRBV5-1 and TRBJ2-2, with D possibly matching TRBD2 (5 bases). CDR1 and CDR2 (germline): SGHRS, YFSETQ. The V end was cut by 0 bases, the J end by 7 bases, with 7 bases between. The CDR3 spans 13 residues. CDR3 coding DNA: TGCGCCAGCAGCTTGGCTGCGGGCGGGGAGCTGTTTTTT. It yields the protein CASSLAAGGELFF.

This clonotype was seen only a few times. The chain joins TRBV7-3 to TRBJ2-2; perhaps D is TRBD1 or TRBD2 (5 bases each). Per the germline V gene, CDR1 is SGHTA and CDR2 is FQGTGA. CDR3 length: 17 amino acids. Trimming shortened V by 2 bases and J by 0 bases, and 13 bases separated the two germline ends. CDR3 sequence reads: CASSLSGTVPNTGELFF. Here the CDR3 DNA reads TGTGCCAGCAGCTTATCAGGGACGGTCCCGAACACCGGGGAGCTGTTTTTT.

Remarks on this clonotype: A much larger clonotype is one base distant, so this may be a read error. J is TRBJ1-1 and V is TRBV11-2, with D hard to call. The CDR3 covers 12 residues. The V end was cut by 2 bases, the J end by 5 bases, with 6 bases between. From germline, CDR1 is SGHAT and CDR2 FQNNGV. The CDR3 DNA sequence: TGTGCCAGCAGCTTATTAGTAACTGAAGCTTTCTTT. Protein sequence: CASSLLVTEAFF.

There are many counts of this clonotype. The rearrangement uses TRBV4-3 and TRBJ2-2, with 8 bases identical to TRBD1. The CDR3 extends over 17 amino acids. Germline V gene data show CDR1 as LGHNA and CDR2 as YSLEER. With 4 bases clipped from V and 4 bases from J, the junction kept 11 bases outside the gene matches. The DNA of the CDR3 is TGCGCCAGCAGCCGCCGACCTACAGGGGGTTCCACCGGGGAGCTGTTTTTT. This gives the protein CASSRRPTGGSTGELFF.

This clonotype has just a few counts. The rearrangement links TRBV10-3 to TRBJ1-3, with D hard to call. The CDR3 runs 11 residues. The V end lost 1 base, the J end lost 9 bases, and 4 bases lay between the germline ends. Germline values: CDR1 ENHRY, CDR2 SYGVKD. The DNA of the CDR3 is TGTGCCATCAGTGAGTACGGCACCATATATTTT. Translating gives CAISEYGTIYF.

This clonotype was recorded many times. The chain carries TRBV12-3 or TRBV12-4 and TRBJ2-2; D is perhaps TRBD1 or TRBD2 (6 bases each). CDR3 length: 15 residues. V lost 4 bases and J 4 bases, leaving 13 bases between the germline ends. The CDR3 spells CASSSVGGGTGELFF. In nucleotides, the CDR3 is TGTGCCAGCAGTTCGGTCGGGGGCGGCACCGGGGAGCTGTTTTTT.

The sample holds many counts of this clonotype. CDR3: CASSQDRGRLYEQYF. The CDR3 nucleotides read TGTGCCAGCAGCCAAGACAGGGGGCGGTTATACGAGCAGTACTTC. The chain combines TRBV6-5 with TRBJ2-7; TRBD1 agrees at 10 bases. Trimming cost V 6 bases and J 4 bases; bases outside gene matches: 9. The germline gives CDR1 MNHEY, CDR2 SVGAGI. CDR3 length: 15 residues.

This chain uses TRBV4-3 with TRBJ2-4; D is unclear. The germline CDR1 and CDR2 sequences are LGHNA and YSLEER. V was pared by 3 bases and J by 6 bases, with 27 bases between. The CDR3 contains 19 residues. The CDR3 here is CASSHNLPGRVAVINIQYF. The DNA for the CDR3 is TGCGCCAGCAGCCACAACTTGCCCGGACGGGTGGCCGTTATAAACATTCAGTACTTC.

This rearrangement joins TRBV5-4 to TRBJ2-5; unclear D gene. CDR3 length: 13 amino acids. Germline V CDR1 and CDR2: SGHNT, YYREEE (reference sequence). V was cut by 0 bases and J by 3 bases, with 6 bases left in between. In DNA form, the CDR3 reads TGTGCCAGCAGCTTGGCCAGGAAAGAGACCCAGTACTTC. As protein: CASSLARKETQYF.

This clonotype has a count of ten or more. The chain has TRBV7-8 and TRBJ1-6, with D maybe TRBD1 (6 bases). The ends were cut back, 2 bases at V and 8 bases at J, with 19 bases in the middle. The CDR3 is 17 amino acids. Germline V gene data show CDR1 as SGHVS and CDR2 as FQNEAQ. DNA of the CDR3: TGTGCCAGCAGCTTAAGGCGTCCAGGGGCGGCGGATTCACCCCTCCACTTT. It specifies CASSLRRPGAADSPLHF.

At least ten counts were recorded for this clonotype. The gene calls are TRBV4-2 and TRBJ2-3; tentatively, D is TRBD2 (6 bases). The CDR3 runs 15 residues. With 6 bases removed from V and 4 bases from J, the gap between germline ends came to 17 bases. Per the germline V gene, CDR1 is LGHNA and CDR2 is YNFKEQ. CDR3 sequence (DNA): TGTGCCAGCAGGACGGGCAGCGGGCTTCCAGATACGCAGTATTTT. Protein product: CASRTGSGLPDTQYF.

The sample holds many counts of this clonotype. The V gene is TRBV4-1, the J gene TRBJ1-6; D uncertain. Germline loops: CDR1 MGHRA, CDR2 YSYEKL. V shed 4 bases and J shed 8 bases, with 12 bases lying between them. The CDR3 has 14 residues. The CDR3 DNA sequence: TGCGCCAGCAGCCCAAGATCAGTGGATTCACCCCTCCACTTT. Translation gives CASSPRSVDSPLHF.

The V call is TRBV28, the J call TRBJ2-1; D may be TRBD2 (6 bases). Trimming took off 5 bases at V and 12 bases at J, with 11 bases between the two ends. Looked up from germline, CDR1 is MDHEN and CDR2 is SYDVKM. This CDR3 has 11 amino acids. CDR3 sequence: CASSTWGVQFF. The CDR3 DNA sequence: TGTGCCAGCAGTACTTGGGGGGTGCAGTTCTTC.

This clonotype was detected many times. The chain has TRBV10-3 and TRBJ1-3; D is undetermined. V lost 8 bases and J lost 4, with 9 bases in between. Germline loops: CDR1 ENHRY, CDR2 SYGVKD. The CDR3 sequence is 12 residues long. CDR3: CAIESGGNTIYF. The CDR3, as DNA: TGTGCCATCGAATCGGGAGGAAACACCATATATTTT.

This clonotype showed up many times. CDR3 amino acids: CASSHGSLAGYTDTQYF. The CDR3 DNA follows: TGCGCCAGCAGCCATGGTAGTCTAGCGGGGTACACAGATACGCAGTATTTT. The rearrangement links TRBV4-1 to TRBJ2-3, with TRBD2 matching over 9 bases. With V trimmed by 3 bases and J by 2 bases, 9 bases remained unmatched. The CDR3 has 17 amino acids. From germline, CDR1 is MGHRA and CDR2 YSYEKL.

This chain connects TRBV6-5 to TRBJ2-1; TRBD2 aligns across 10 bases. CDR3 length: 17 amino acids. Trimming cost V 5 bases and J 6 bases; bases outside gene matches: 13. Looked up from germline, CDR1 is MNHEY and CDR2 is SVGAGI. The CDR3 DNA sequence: TGTGCCAGCAGTCCTCAAGCGCCGGGACTAGCGCGCAATGAGCAGTTCTTC. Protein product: CASSPQAPGLARNEQFF.

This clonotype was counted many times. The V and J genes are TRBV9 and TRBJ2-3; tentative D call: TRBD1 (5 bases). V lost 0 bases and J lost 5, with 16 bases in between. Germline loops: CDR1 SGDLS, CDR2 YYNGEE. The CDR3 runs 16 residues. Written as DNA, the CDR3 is TGTGCCAGCAGCGTAGGGAAGGGGCGCTTGGGAGATACGCAGTATTTT. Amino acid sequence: CASSVGKGRLGDTQYF.

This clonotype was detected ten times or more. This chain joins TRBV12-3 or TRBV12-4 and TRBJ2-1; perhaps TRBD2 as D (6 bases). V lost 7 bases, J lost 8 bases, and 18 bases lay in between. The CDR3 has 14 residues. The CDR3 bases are TGTGCCAGCACCCGGTCGGAGGGGACGGATGAGCAGTTCTTC. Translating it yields CASTRSEGTDEQFF.

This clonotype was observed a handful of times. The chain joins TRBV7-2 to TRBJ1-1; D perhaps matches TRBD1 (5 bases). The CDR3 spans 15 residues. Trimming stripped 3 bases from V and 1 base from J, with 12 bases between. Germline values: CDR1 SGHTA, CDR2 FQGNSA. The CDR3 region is CASSFSGPTNTEAFF. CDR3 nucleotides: TGTGCCAGCAGCTTTTCAGGGCCAACGAACACTGAAGCTTTCTTT. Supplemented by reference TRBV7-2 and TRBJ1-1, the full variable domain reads GAGVSQSPSNKVTEKGKDVELRCDPISGHTALYWYRQSLGQGLEFLIYFQGNSAPDKSGLPSDRFSAERTGGSVSTLTIQRTQQEDSAVYLCASSFSGPTNTEAFFGQGTRLTVV.

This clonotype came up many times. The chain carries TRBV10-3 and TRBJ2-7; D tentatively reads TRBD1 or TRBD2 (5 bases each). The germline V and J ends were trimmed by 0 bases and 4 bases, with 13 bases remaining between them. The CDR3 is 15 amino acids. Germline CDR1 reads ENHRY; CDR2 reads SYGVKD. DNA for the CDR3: TGTGCCATCAGTGAGTCCCCGGGGACCCGTTACGAGCAGTACTTC. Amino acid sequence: CAISESPGTRYEQYF.

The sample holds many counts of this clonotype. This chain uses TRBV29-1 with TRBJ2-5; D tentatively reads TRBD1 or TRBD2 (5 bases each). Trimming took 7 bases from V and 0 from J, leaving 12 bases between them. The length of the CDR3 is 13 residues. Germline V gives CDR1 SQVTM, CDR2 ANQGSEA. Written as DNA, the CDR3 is TGCAGCGGATTTGGGGGTCACCAAGAGACCCAGTACTTC. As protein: CSGFGGHQETQYF. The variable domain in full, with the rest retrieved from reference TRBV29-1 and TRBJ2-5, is SAVISQKPSRDICQRGTSLTIQCQVDSQVTMMFWYRQQPGQSLTLIATANQGSEATYESGFVIDKFPISRPNLTFSTLTVSNMSPEDSSIYLCSGFGGHQETQYFGPGTRLLVL.

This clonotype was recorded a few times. As DNA, the CDR3 is TGCAGCGTCCCGGGGAGCTCCTACGAGCAGTACTTC. Protein: CSVPGSSYEQYF. This chain links TRBV20-1 with TRBJ2-7, with D tentatively TRBD2 (5 bases). Germline CDR1 DFQATT, CDR2 SNEGSKA (reference sequence). The length of the CDR3 is 12 residues.

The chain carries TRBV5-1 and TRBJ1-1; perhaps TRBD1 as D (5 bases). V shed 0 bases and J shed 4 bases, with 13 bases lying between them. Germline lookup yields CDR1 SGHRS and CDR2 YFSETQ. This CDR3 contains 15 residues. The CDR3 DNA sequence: TGCGCCAGCAGCTTGGGGGGGGACGGTGGCACTGAAGCTTTCTTT. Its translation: CASSLGGDGGTEAFF.

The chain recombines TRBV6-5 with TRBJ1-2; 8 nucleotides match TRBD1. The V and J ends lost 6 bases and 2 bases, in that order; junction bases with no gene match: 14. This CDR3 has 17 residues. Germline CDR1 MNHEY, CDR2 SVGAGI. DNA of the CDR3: TGTGCCAGCAGACGACCCGGGACAGGAGTACTCAACTATGGCTACACCTTC. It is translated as CASRRPGTGVLNYGYTF.

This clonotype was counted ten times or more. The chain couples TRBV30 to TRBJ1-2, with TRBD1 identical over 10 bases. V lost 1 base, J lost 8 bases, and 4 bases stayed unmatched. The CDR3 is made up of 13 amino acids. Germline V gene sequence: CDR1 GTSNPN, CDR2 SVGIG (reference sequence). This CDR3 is CAWSAGQGRGYTF. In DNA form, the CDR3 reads TGTGCCTGGAGTGCGGGACAGGGGCGCGGCTACACCTTC.

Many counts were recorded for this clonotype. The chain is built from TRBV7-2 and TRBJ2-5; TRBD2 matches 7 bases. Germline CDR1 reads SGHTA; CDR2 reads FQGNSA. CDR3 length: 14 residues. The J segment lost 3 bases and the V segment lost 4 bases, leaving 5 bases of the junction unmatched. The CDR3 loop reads CASSWGGWEETQYF. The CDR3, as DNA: TGTGCCAGCAGCTGGGGGGGGTGGGAAGAGACCCAGTACTTC.

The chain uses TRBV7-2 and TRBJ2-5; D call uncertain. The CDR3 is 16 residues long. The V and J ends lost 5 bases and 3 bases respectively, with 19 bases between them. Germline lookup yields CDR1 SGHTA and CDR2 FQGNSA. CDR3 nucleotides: TGTGCCAGCAGCGTCCAAGGGCCAGCGACCGAAGAGACCCAGTACTTC. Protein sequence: CASSVQGPATEETQYF.